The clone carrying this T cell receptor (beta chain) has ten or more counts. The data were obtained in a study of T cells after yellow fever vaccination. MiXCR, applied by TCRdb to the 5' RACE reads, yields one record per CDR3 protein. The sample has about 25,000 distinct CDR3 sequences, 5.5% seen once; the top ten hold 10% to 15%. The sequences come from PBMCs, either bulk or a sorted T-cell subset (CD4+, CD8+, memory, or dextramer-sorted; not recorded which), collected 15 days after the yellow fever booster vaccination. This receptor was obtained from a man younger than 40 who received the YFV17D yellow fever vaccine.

DNA for the CDR3: TGCAGTGCTAAGGGCGGGCCAACCTACGAGCAGTACTTC. This codes for CSAKGGPTYEQYF. The chain carries TRBV20-1 and TRBJ2-7, with TRBD2 as a possible D gene (5 bases). V gave up 4 bases and J gave up 2 bases, with 12 bases separating them. Germline CDR1 DFQATT, CDR2 SNEGSKA (reference sequence). CDR3 size: 13 residues.